This T cell receptor (beta chain) was identified during a study of spatial heterogeneity in lung cancer. Overall study context: Alpha-chain sequences were detected in numbers that were consistently lower than beta-chain sequences.

Time point in this sample: blood at routine non-recurrence follow-up after resection. Sequencing of whole RNA from tumor, nontumor lung or frozen PBMC involved no sorting. TCRdb processed the 5' RACE reads anew with MiXCR; each CDR3 protein has one entry. This sample has about 45,000 distinct CDR3 sequences, with 20% to 25% found just once. Germline assignment: CDR1 DFQATT and CDR2 SNEGSKA (reference sequence). CDR3 length: 13 residues. Trimming cost V 4 bases and J 0 bases, with 7 bases left between them. The sample consisted of PBMCs, taken at follow-up. The clonotype comes from a female donor with early-stage non-small cell lung cancer. The gene calls are TRBV20-1 and TRBJ2-4; D gene unclear. The CDR3 loop is CSATKGAKNIQYF. DNA for the CDR3: TGCAGTGCTACGAAGGGAGCCAAAAACATTCAGTACTTC.